This T cell receptor beta chain stems from a study of T cells in Graves' hyperthyroidism and ophthalmopathy. Findings and limits, study-wide: Ophthalmopathy was separated from stable hyperthyroidism by a 13 V-J model.

A note on this clonotype: Antigen unknown.

Not enrolled were patients with uncontrolled infection, other autoimmune disease, pregnancy or lactation. Template material for amplifying TCR beta CDR3 regions consisted of RNA transcripts. TCR CDR3 regions were first amplified by RT-PCR with HTBI primers. TCRdb processed the multiplex PCR reads anew with MiXCR; each CDR3 protein has one entry. The sample consists of around 350,000 distinct CDR3 sequences, roughly 25% of them appearing once. Germline V lookup: CDR1 SGDLS, CDR2 YYNGEE. Trimming took 0 bases from V and 8 from J, leaving 11 bases between them. This CDR3 spans 13 amino acids. The sample taken for sequencing was blood. The source is a man in his forties or fifties with Graves' hyperthyroidism. The chain joins TRBV9 to TRBJ1-1, with unresolved D. The CDR3 DNA reads TGTGCCAGCAGCGTAGATGCAGGCTCGGAAGCTTTCTTT. It encodes CASSVDAGSEAFF.